A single sample gave rise to the 24 T cell receptor beta chains below, sequenced in a study of blood T cells in healthy people across ages. A sample-barcoded 5' primer and a J-beta primer mix were used in a second PCR of about 7 to 11 cycles. TCRdb re-called the 5' RACE reads with MiXCR, one entry per CDR3 protein. The data show hundreds of thousands of distinct CDR3 sequences, 40% to 50% seen once. Sequencing was done on a sample of blood. The receptors were gathered from an elderly man in good health.

This clonotype was counted many times. V usage is TRBV5-1 and J usage is TRBJ2-1; 11 bases are a match to TRBD2. Losses at the gene ends were 5 bases for V and 4 bases for J; bases not matched to a gene: 11. The germline V gene has CDR1 SGHRS and CDR2 YFSETQ. The CDR3 has 17 residues. The CDR3 DNA is TGCGCCAGCAGGTTGCTAGCGGGGGGCTCTCCTTACAATGAGCAGTTCTTC. Translating gives CASRLLAGGSPYNEQFF.

The chain has TRBV4-1 and TRBJ2-7, with D unresolved. Trimming pared 0 bases from V and 3 bases from J, leaving 9 bases between. Per germline, CDR1 MGHRA and CDR2 YSYEKL. The CDR3 is 14 residues long. The CDR3 loop is CASSQDREDYEQYF. In DNA, the CDR3 is TGCGCCAGCAGCCAAGATCGAGAGGACTACGAGCAGTACTTC.

A remark on this clonotype: At one boundary the junction diverges from the germline segment, which might be a read error. The J gene is TRBJ2-1, the V gene TRBV5-1, with D perhaps TRBD1 or TRBD2 (5 bases each). This CDR3 region has 14 residues. CDR1 is SGHRS and CDR2 is YFSETQ in the germline V gene. The CDR3 bases are TGCGCCAGCAGCTTGACAGGACTCGACAATGAGCGGTTCTTC. The encoded protein is CASSLTGLDNERFF.

This clonotype has more than one count but fewer than ten. The chain links TRBV4-3 to TRBJ1-2, with TRBD1 as a possible D gene (5 bases). Germline CDR1 LGHNA, CDR2 YSLEER. V was pared by 0 bases and J by 4 bases, with 12 bases between. This CDR3 is 15 amino acids long. CDR3 nucleotides: TGCGCCAGCAGCCAAGATTACCAGGGCAGCTATGGCTACACCTTC. This encodes CASSQDYQGSYGYTF.

This clonotype was detected only a few times. V is TRBV18 and J is TRBJ2-1; possibly TRBD2 for D (5 bases). Germline V gene lookup returns CDR1 KGHSH and CDR2 LQKENI. This CDR3 is built from 17 residues. Trimming removed 0 bases from V and 6 bases from J, with 18 bases in between. CDR3 DNA sequence: TGTGCCAGCTCACCACCGGTCGTAACTTGGGAGATCAATGAGCAGTTCTTC. It translates to CASSPPVVTWEINEQFF.

This clonotype has only a few counts. The chain recombines TRBV7-9 with TRBJ1-2, with TRBD1 identical over 8 bases. CDR1 SEHNR and CDR2 FQNEAQ come from the germline V gene (reference sequence). This CDR3 is built from 15 residues. J was trimmed by 5 bases and V by 3 bases; bases with no gene match: 8. CDR3 amino acids: CASSFPGQGIYGYTF. In DNA form, the CDR3 reads TGTGCCAGCAGCTTCCCCGGACAGGGAATTTATGGCTACACCTTC. The full variable domain, in which reference TRBV7-9 and TRBJ1-2 provide the parts outside the CDR3, is DTGVSQNPRHKITKRGQNVTFRCDPISEHNRLYWYRQTLGQGPEFLTYFQNEAQLEKSRLLSDRFSAERPKGSFSTLEIQRTEQGDSAMYLCASSFPGQGIYGYTFGSGTRLTVV.

This clonotype has only a few counts. Here the CDR3 DNA reads TGCGCCAGCAGCCAAGATCCCCGACTAGGGGGTGAGCAGTTCTTC. It is translated as CASSQDPRLGGEQFF. The chain couples TRBV4-3 to TRBJ2-1; D tentatively fits TRBD1 or TRBD2 (6 bases each). Per the germline V gene, CDR1 is LGHNA and CDR2 is YSLEER. Trimming removed 0 bases from V and 9 bases from J, with 15 bases in between. CDR3 size: 15 residues.

V usage is TRBV20-1 and J usage is TRBJ2-3; D is uncertain. The germline CDR1 and CDR2 sequences are DFQATT and SNEGSKA (reference sequence). The CDR3 length is 12 residues. The ends were cut back, 6 bases at V and 3 bases at J, with 10 bases in the middle. CDR3 sequence: CSANPGTDTQYF. The CDR3 nucleotides read TGCAGTGCCAACCCCGGGACAGATACGCAGTATTTT.

The chain combines TRBV7-2 with TRBJ2-7; no clear D. This CDR3 contains 15 residues. Per the germline V gene, CDR1 is SGHTA and CDR2 is FQGNSA. V lost 5 bases, J lost 1 base, and 15 bases lay in between. The CDR3 coding sequence is TGTGCCAGCAGCCAGACCTCTCCCAGATCCTACGAGCAGTACTTC. It is translated as CASSQTSPRSYEQYF.

In regard to this clonotype: A much larger clone differs by one base, so this may be a read error. This chain uses TRBV7-2 with TRBJ2-3; the D gene is possibly TRBD1 (6 bases). CDR1 and CDR2 from the germline V gene are SGHTA and FQGNSA. The CDR3 runs 14 residues. V lost 5 bases to trimming and J lost 2 bases, with 11 bases between them. CDR3 in DNA: TGTGCCAGCAGCGTTAGGGGGACCACAGATACGCAGTATTTT. Translating gives CASSVRGTTDTQYF.

This clonotype was seen a few times. The chain carries TRBV11-2 and TRBJ2-1; 8 positions match TRBD2. Trimming removed 5 bases from V and 3 bases from J; junction bases left unmatched: 0. This CDR3 spans 13 amino acids. Per the germline V gene, CDR1 is SGHAT and CDR2 is FQNNGV. CDR3 nucleotide sequence: TGTGCCAGCAGCGGGACTAGCTACAATGAGCAGTTCTTC. The encoded protein is CASSGTSYNEQFF. Together with reference TRBV11-2 and TRBJ2-1, the CDR3 gives the full variable domain: EAGVAQSPRYKIIEKRQSVAFWCNPISGHATLYWYQQILGQGPKLLIQFQNNGVVDDSQLPKDRFSAERLKGVDSTLKIQPAKLEDSAVYLCASSGTSYNEQFFGPGTRLTVL.

The V gene is TRBV7-8, the J gene TRBJ2-7; the match to TRBD1 covers 9 bases. Unmatched junction bases numbered 10, after V lost 8 bases and J lost 5 bases. The germline V gene has CDR1 SGHVS and CDR2 FQNEAQ. The CDR3 loop spans 14 amino acids. CDR3 residues: CASRGQGKDNEQYF. The CDR3 coding sequence is TGTGCCAGCCGGGGACAGGGTAAGGACAACGAGCAGTACTTC.

The chain combines TRBV9 with TRBJ2-4; 7 bases map to TRBD2. Matching the DNA end better, TRBJ2-7 makes the J call doubtful. The CDR3 runs to 16 residues. CDR1 and CDR2 from the germline V gene are SGDLS and YYNGEE. The CDR3 nucleotides are TGTGCCAGCAGCTTAGGAGTGGGGGAGGGTTACTACGAGCAGTACTTC. Translated: CASSLGVGEGYYEQYF.

A remark on this clonotype: The germline gene is not matched at one end of the junction; a read error may be the cause. The chain links TRBV3-1 to TRBJ1-6, with unresolved D. Germline V CDR1 and CDR2: LGHDT, YNNKEL (reference sequence). This CDR3 region has 14 residues. The CDR3 sequence: CASSLQRDNPPLHF. DNA of the CDR3: TGTGCCAGCAGCCTGCAGAGGGATAATCCACCCCTCCACTTT.

The rearrangement uses TRBV3-1 and TRBJ1-1; D ambiguous. The germline V gene encodes CDR1 LGHDT and CDR2 YNNKEL (reference sequence). Trimming took 1 base from V and 1 from J, leaving 4 bases between them. The CDR3 is 13 amino acids. CDR3 residues: CASSQVKNTEAFF. The CDR3 coding sequence is TGTGCCAGCAGCCAAGTAAAGAACACTGAAGCTTTCTTT.

This clonotype was counted a few times. J is TRBJ2-5 and V is TRBV12-3 or TRBV12-4, with D unresolved. The CDR3 extends over 14 amino acids. V was pared by 6 bases and J by 7 bases, with 18 bases between. The CDR3 bases are TGTGCCAGCAGCCCTTCGAAAGCTGCCGTGACCCAGTACTTC. This translates into CASSPSKAAVTQYF.

The table lists this clonotype with a few counts. The chain is built from TRBV7-2 and TRBJ2-5, with 9 bases fitting TRBD2. Looked up from germline, CDR1 is SGHTA and CDR2 is FQGNSA. Losses at the gene ends were 5 bases for V and 11 bases for J; bases not matched to a gene: 12. CDR3 length: 14 residues. The DNA of the CDR3 is TGTGCCAGCAGCCGCACTAGCGGGCCGGGAGAGCAGTACTTC. As protein: CASSRTSGPGEQYF.

This clonotype was counted between two and nine times. This chain links TRBV20-1 with TRBJ2-7; 8 nucleotides align to TRBD1. Germline CDR1 and CDR2: DFQATT and SNEGSKA (reference sequence). This CDR3 has 11 residues. J lost 6 bases, V lost 6 bases, and 4 bases had no gene match. CDR3 amino acids: CSAGQGSEQYF. In nucleotides, the CDR3 is TGCAGTGCAGGACAGGGATCCGAGCAGTACTTC.

CDR3 in DNA: TGCGCCAGCAGGATACTACTTTGTACAGACCTAGCCAAAAACATTCAGTACTTC. Translating gives CASRILLCTDLAKNIQYF. The chain has TRBV4-3 and TRBJ2-4, with D unclear. The CDR3 loop spans 18 amino acids. V was trimmed by 6 bases and J by 0 bases, leaving 21 bases between them. Germline-derived CDR1 and CDR2 are LGHNA and YSLEER.

The rearrangement links TRBV29-1 to TRBJ2-3; 15 bases fit TRBD2. CDR3 length: 15 residues. The V segment lost 4 bases and the J segment 2 bases; nucleotides outside the gene matches: 1. Germline-derived CDR1 and CDR2 are SQVTM and ANQGSEA. CDR3 sequence: CSVGTSGGATDTQYF. CDR3 nucleotide sequence: TGCAGCGTTGGGACTAGCGGGGGGGCCACAGATACGCAGTATTTT.

The chain carries TRBV7-2 and TRBJ2-5; 11 bases line up with TRBD2. Germline-derived CDR1 and CDR2 are SGHTA and FQGNSA. The CDR3 runs 12 residues. Unmatched junction bases numbered 6, after V lost 5 bases and J lost 13 bases. The DNA of the CDR3 is TGTGCCAGCAGCCATGGGACTAGCGGCCTGTACTTC. Translated, it gives CASSHGTSGLYF.

V usage is TRBV4-1 and J usage is TRBJ2-1, with 12 positions matching TRBD2. The ends lost 9 bases at V and 7 bases at J; junction bases unmatched: 7. Germline V gives CDR1 MGHRA, CDR2 YSYEKL. This CDR3 region has 14 residues. The CDR3 is CASTGLAGRNEQFF. CDR3 in DNA: TGCGCCAGTACCGGACTAGCGGGAAGAAATGAGCAGTTCTTC.

The rearrangement uses TRBV29-1 and TRBJ2-3; a weak D match, TRBD2 (6 bases). Trimming removed 3 bases from V and 5 bases from J, with 9 bases in between. This CDR3 comprises 12 residues. Germline V gives CDR1 SQVTM, CDR2 ANQGSEA. The CDR3 reads CSVDAGQDTQYF. CDR3 DNA: TGCAGCGTTGACGCGGGGCAAGATACGCAGTATTTT.

The chain carries TRBV6-2 or TRBV6-3 and TRBJ2-2; D ambiguous. Deletions cut 1 base from V and 0 bases from J, with 6 bases between. Germline-derived CDR1 and CDR2 are MNHEY and SVGEGT. The CDR3 runs to 15 residues. CDR3 loop: CASSYYPPNTGELFF. CDR3 DNA sequence: TGTGCCAGCAGTTACTACCCACCGAACACCGGGGAGCTGTTTTTT.